These 9 T cell receptor beta chains came from one sample sequenced in a study of OX40 agonist ivuxolimab in advanced cancers. Measured with immunoSEQ multiplex PCR; TCRdb has only the in-frame clones, and not every one. Of 21,000 or so clones listed, more than 75% are singletons. The material sequenced was CD4+ or CD8+ T cells sorted from blood, taken in a trial of the OX40 agonist ivuxolimab. These receptors were obtained from an adult with an advanced solid tumor such as melanoma, head and neck, liver or kidney cancer.

This clone was seen a handful of times. This rearrangement joins TRBV25-1 to TRBJ2-2; 7 nucleotides agree with TRBD1. V was pared by 1 base and J by 6 bases, with 8 bases of the junction left unmatched. CDR1 and CDR2 from the germline V gene are MGHDK and SYGVNS. The CDR3 runs 16 residues. CDR3 residues: CASSESVTGSPGELFF. CDR3 DNA sequence: TGTGCCAGCAGTGAATCAGTGACAGGGTCCCCCGGGGAGCTGTTTTTT. The whole variable domain, remainder taken from reference TRBV25-1 and TRBJ2-2, is EADIYQTPRYLVIGTGKKITLECSQTMGHDKMYWYQQDPGMELHLIHYSYGVNSTEKGDLSSESTVSRIRTEHFPLTLESARPSHTSQYLCASSESVTGSPGELFFGEGSRLTVL.

The CDR3: CASLRQGEVNQPQHF. The CDR3, as DNA: TGTGCCAGCTTAAGGCAGGGCGAGGTCAATCAGCCCCAGCATTTT. The V gene is TRBV7-2, the J gene TRBJ1-5, with D maybe TRBD1 (5 bases). The CDR3 covers 15 residues. Trimming shortened V by 8 bases and J by 3 bases, and 17 bases separated the two germline ends. Germline V gene data show CDR1 as SGHTA and CDR2 as FQGNSA.

The V and J genes are TRBV7-9 and TRBJ2-5; perhaps TRBD1 as D (6 bases). The CDR3 runs 15 residues. V was trimmed by 1 base and J by 4 bases, leaving 13 bases between them. The V gene's germline CDR1 is SEHNR and CDR2 FQNEAQ (reference sequence). In nucleotides, the CDR3 is TGTGCCAGCAGCTTAGGGGCCCTAGGGGGAGAGACCCAGTACTTC. Protein: CASSLGALGGETQYF.

The chain uses TRBV5-1 and TRBJ2-7; possibly TRBD1 for D (8 bases). V lost 3 bases and J 7 bases, leaving 17 bases between the germline ends. This CDR3 has 14 amino acids. CDR1 is SGHRS, CDR2 YFSETQ, per germline. The CDR3 is CASSWGGQAGEQYF. The CDR3 DNA is TGCGCCAGCAGCTGGGGGGGACAGGCTGGGGAGCAGTACTTC.

CDR3 sequence (DNA): TGCGCCAGCAGTGTTGAGGGGAATGGGTCACCCCTCCACTTT. Protein product: CASSVEGNGSPLHF. The chain is built from TRBV10-2 and TRBJ1-6, with D possibly TRBD1 on 5 matching bases. With 4 bases removed from V and 10 bases from J, the gap between germline ends came to 14 bases. CDR3 size: 14 residues. The germline V gene encodes CDR1 WSHSY and CDR2 SAAADI.

The chain is built from TRBV7-8 and TRBJ2-5; TRBD1 aligns across 9 bases. Germline-derived CDR1 and CDR2 are SGHVS and FQNEAQ. This CDR3 spans 16 amino acids. V was pared by 5 bases and J by 5 bases, with 12 bases of the junction left unmatched. The CDR3 coding sequence is TGTGCCAGCAGCCGCGCGAGGGACAGGGCAATTGAGACCCAGTACTTC. Amino acids: CASSRARDRAIETQYF.

The CDR3 region is CATQPGSTNTGELFF. In nucleotides, the CDR3 is TGTGCCACCCAACCAGGGTCAACCAACACCGGGGAGCTGTTTTTT. V usage is TRBV10-3 and J usage is TRBJ2-2, with TRBD1 as a possible D gene (5 bases). The CDR3 is 15 amino acids. Germline V gene sequence: CDR1 ENHRY, CDR2 SYGVKD. V was clipped by 10 bases and J by 2 bases, with 17 bases between them.

In DNA, the CDR3 is TGTGCCAGCAGTTACTCGCTAGCGGGTCAAAACATTCAGTACTTC. This sequence encodes CASSYSLAGQNIQYF. V gene TRBV6-5 combines with J gene TRBJ2-4, with 8 bases aligning to TRBD2. CDR3 length equals 15 residues. Losses at the gene ends were 0 bases for V and 5 bases for J; bases not matched to a gene: 3. Germline CDR1 is MNHEY and CDR2 is SVGAGI.

The rearrangement uses TRBV28 and TRBJ2-2; TRBD1 agrees at 7 bases. CDR1 is MDHEN and CDR2 is SYDVKM in the germline V gene. The CDR3 sequence is 15 residues long. With V trimmed by 7 bases and J by 4 bases, 9 bases remained unmatched. Here the CDR3 DNA reads TGTGCCAGCAAACAGGGGAGAACTGGCACCGGGGAGCTGTTTTTT. This translates into CASKQGRTGTGELFF. Full variable domain (rest looked up from reference TRBV28 and TRBJ2-2): DVKVTQSSRYLVKRTGEKVFLECVQDMDHENMFWYRQDPGLGLRLIYFSYDVKMKEKGDIPEGYSVSREKKERFSLILESASTNQTSMYLCASKQGRTGTGELFFGEGSRLTVL.